Listed below are T cell receptor beta chains from one sample, sequenced in a study of blood T cell repertoires in COVID-19. Here immunoSEQ multiplex PCR was the method, and the copy in TCRdb shows in-frame clones only, minus some. The sample records around 79,000 clones, about 83% being singletons. The source material was peripheral blood. These receptor sequences come from a woman aged 60-70 years with acute or convalescent COVID-19. CDR3s leave out the opening cysteine and the closing phenylalanine or tryptophan.

>TRBJ1-2|TRBV24-1
ATSDPGQPYGYT
>TRBJ2-1|TRBV7-2
ASSLSGGSSYNEQF
>TRBJ1-1|TRBV18
ASSPPQGGNTEAF
>TRBJ2-7|TRBV6-6
ASKEGGYEQY
>TRBJ2-7|TRBV19
ASSRSTGAGYEQY
>TRBJ2-7|TRBV6-1
ASSEEWTGGYEQY
>TRBJ2-6|TRBV5-1
ASSGGLSPSGANVLT
>TRBJ1-1|TRBV11-2
ASSRQKLSQNTEAF
>TRBJ1-2|TRBV19
ASSDRTGVGGDGYT
>TRBJ2-7|TRBV29-1
SGTGERSYEQY
>TRBJ1-1|TRBV2
ASSVTRGLGGTEAF
>TRBJ1-6|TRBV10-1
ASSESQANSPLH
>TRBJ1-2|TRBV9
ASSEGEGYT
>TRBJ1-1|TRBV6-5
ASSRDSYRPF
>TRBJ1-5|TRBV23-1
ASSDRDRGATGNQPQH